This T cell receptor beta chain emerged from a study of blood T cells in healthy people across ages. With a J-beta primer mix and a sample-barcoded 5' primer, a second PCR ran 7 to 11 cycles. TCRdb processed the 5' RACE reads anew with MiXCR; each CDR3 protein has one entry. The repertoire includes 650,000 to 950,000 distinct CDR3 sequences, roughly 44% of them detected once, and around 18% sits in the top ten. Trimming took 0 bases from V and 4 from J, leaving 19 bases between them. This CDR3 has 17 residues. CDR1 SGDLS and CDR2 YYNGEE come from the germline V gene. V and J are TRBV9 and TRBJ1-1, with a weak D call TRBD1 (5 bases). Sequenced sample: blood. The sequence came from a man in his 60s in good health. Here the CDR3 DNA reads TGTGCCAGCAGCGTAGGGGGGGGACCCGGGGGTGTCACTGAAGCTTTCTTT. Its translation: CASSVGGGPGGVTEAFF.